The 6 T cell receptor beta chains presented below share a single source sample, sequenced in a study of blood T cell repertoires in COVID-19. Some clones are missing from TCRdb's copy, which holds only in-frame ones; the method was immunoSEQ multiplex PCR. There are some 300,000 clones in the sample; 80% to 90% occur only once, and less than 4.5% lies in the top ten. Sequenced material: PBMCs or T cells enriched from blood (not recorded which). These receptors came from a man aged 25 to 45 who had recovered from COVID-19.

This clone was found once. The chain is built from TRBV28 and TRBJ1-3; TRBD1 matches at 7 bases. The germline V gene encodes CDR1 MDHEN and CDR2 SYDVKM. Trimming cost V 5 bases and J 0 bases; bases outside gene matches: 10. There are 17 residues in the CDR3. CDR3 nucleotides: TGTGCCAGCAGTATTCCACCGGGACAGATCTCTGGAAACACCATATATTTT. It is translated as CASSIPPGQISGNTIYF.

This chain's CDR3 is CASSPHIVGDTEAFF. CDR3 nucleotide sequence: TGCGCCAGCAGTCCACATATCGTCGGGGACACTGAAGCTTTCTTT. This chain uses TRBV5-1 with TRBJ1-1; D gene uncertain. This CDR3 has 15 residues. Germline loops: CDR1 SGHRS, CDR2 YFSETQ. Trimming stripped 5 bases from V and 3 bases from J, with 17 bases between.

CDR3 residues: CASTRLAARTGELFF. CDR3 nucleotides: TGTGCCAGCACCAGACTAGCGGCTCGCACCGGGGAGCTGTTTTTT. V is TRBV6-5 and J is TRBJ2-2; TRBD2 aligns across 9 bases. The CDR3 loop spans 15 amino acids. Germline V gene lookup returns CDR1 MNHEY and CDR2 SVGAGI. The trim removed 7 bases at V and 4 bases at J, leaving 7 bases unmatched.

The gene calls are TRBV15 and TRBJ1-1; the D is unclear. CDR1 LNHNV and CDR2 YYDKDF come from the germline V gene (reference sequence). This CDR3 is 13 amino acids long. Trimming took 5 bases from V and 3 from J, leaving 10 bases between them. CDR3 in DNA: TGTGCCACCAGCCCTCACGAGTACACTGAAGCTTTCTTT. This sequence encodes CATSPHEYTEAFF.

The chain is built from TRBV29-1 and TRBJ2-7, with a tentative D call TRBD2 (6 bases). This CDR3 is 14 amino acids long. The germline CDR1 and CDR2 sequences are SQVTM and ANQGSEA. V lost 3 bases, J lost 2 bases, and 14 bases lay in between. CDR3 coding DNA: TGCAGCGTTGAGGAGGGACTCCCGACCTACGAGCAGTACTTC. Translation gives CSVEEGLPTYEQYF.

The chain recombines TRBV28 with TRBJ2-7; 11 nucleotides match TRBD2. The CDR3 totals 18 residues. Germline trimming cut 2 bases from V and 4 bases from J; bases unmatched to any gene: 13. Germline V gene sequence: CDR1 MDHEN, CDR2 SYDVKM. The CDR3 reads CASSLPAPGTSGFYEQYF. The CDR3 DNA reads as TGTGCCAGCAGTTTACCCGCCCCCGGGACTAGCGGATTTTACGAGCAGTACTTC.